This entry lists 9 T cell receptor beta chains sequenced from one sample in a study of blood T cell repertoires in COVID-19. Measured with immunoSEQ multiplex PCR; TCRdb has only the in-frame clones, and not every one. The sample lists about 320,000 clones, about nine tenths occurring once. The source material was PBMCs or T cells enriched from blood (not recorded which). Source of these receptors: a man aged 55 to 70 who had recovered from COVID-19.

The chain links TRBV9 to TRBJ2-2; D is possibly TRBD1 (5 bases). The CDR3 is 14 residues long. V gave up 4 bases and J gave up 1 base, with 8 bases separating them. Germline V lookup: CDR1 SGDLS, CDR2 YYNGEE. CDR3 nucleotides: TGTGCCAGCAGCACTACAGGGAACACCGGGGAGCTGTTTTTT. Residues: CASSTTGNTGELFF.

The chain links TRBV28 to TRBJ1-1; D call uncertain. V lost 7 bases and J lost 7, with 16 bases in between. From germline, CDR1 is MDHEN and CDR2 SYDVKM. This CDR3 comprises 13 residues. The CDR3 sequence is CASTIGWAGEAFF. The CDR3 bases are TGTGCCAGCACAATCGGCTGGGCGGGTGAAGCTTTCTTT.

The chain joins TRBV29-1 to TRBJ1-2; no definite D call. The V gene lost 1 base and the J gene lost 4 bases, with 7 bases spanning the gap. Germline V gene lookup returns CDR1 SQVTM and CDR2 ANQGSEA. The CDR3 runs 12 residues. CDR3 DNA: TGCAGCGTTGAAGGGGAGAGCTATGGCTACACCTTC. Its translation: CSVEGESYGYTF.

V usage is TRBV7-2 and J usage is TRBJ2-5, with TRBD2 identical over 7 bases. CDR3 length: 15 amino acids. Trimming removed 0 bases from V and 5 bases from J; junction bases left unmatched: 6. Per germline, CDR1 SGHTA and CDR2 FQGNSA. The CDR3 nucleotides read TGTGCCAGCAGCTTAGCAGCGGGGATGGGGGAGACCCAGTACTTC. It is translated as CASSLAAGMGETQYF.

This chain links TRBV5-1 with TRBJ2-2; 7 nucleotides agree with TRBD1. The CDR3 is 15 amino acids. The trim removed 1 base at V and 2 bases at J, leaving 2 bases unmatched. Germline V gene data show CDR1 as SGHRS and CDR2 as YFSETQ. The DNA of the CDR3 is TGCGCCAGCAGCTTGCCAGGGGGAAACACCGGGGAGCTGTTTTTT. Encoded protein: CASSLPGGNTGELFF.

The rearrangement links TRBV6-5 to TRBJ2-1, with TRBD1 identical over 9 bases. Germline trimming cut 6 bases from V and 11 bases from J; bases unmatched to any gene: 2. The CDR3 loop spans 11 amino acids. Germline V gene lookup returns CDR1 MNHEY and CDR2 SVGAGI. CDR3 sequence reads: CASRGQGKQFF. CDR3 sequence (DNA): TGTGCCAGCAGGGGACAGGGCAAGCAGTTCTTC.

The CDR3 sequence is CASSVVAGVGTDTQYF. CDR3 coding DNA: TGTGCCAGCAGCGTAGTTGCGGGAGTGGGCACAGATACGCAGTATTTT. The chain links TRBV9 to TRBJ2-3, with TRBD2 matching 7 bases. V lost 0 bases to trimming and J lost 1 base; unmatched junction nucleotides: 5. From germline, CDR1 is SGDLS and CDR2 YYNGEE. The CDR3 has 16 amino acids.

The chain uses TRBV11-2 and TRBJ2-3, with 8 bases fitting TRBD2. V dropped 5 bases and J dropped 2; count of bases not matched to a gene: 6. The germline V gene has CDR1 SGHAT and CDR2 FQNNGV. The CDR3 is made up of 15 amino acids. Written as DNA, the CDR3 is TGTGCCAGCAGCGTAAATAGCGGGACCACAGATACGCAGTATTTT. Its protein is CASSVNSGTTDTQYF.

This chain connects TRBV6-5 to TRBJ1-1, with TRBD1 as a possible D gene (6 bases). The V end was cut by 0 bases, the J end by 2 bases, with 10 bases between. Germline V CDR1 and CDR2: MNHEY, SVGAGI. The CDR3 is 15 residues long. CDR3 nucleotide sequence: TGTGCCAGCAGTTACTCAGGCAGGGGAAACACTGAAGCTTTCTTT. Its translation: CASSYSGRGNTEAFF.